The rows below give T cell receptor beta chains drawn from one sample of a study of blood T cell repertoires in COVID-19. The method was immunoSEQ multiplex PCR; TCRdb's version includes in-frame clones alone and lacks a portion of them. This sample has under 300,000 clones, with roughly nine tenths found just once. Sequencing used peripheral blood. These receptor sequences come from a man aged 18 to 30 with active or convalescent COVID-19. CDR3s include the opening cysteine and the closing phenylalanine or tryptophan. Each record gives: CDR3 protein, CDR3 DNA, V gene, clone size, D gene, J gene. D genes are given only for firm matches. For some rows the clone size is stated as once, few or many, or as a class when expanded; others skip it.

cdr3_aa: CATSPRGLIGNEQFF; cdr3_nt: TGTGCCACCAGTCCCAGGGGGCTTATTGGCAATGAGCAGTTCTTC; v_call: TRBV24-1; clone_size: -; d_call: TRBD1; j_call: TRBJ2-1
cdr3_aa: CASSRGIYNEQFF; cdr3_nt: TGTGCCAGCAGTCGAGGAATATACAATGAGCAGTTCTTC; v_call: TRBV25-1; clone_size: once; d_call: -; j_call: TRBJ2-1
cdr3_aa: CASNTGGKTNEQFF; cdr3_nt: TGTGCCAGCAACACGGGAGGTAAGACGAATGAGCAGTTCTTC; v_call: TRBV2; clone_size: -; d_call: TRBD2; j_call: TRBJ2-1
cdr3_aa: CASSYSAGFSGELFF; cdr3_nt: TGTGCCAGCAGTTACTCCGCTGGTTTTAGCGGGGAGCTGTTTTTT; v_call: TRBV6-6; clone_size: -; d_call: -; j_call: TRBJ2-2
cdr3_aa: CASSLKNRDEQYF; cdr3_nt: TGTGCCAGCAGCTTAAAAAACAGGGACGAGCAGTACTTC; v_call: TRBV7-3; clone_size: -; d_call: -; j_call: TRBJ2-7
cdr3_aa: CASSIGTGGDTQYF; cdr3_nt: TGTGCCAGTAGTATAGGGACTGGAGGAGATACGCAGTATTTT; v_call: TRBV19; clone_size: -; d_call: -; j_call: TRBJ2-3
cdr3_aa: CASSWVTGVNSPLHF; cdr3_nt: TGTGCCAGCAGCTGGGTGACAGGGGTCAATTCACCCCTCCACTTT; v_call: TRBV28; clone_size: -; d_call: TRBD1; j_call: TRBJ1-6
cdr3_aa: CSVEGGWSETQYF; cdr3_nt: TGCAGCGTTGAGGGGGGATGGAGCGAGACCCAGTACTTC; v_call: TRBV29-1; clone_size: -; d_call: -; j_call: TRBJ2-5
cdr3_aa: CASSRTATFTEAFF; cdr3_nt: TGTGCCAGCAGCCGGACAGCTACTTTCACTGAAGCTTTCTTT; v_call: TRBV2; clone_size: once; d_call: -; j_call: TRBJ1-1
cdr3_aa: CASSPLAGGAHEQYF; cdr3_nt: TGTGCCAGCTCACCTTTAGCGGGAGGTGCCCACGAGCAGTACTTC; v_call: TRBV18; clone_size: -; d_call: TRBD2; j_call: TRBJ2-7
cdr3_aa: CASSQRGNTDTQYF; cdr3_nt: TGTGCCAGCAGCCAAAGAGGGAACACAGATACGCAGTATTTT; v_call: TRBV4-2; clone_size: -; d_call: -; j_call: TRBJ2-3
cdr3_aa: CASSTGVHEQYF; cdr3_nt: TGTGCCAGCAGCACAGGGGTCCACGAGCAGTACTTC; v_call: TRBV6-2/TRBV6-3; clone_size: -; d_call: TRBD1; j_call: TRBJ2-7
cdr3_aa: CASGGRGVNEKLFF; cdr3_nt: TGTGCCAGCGGCGGACGGGGAGTTAATGAAAAACTGTTTTTT; v_call: TRBV9; clone_size: -; d_call: -; j_call: TRBJ1-4
cdr3_aa: CASSSRLTGVGYEQYF; cdr3_nt: TGTGCCAGCAGCTCCCGACTCACAGGGGTTGGCTACGAGCAGTACTTC; v_call: TRBV5-8; clone_size: -; d_call: TRBD1; j_call: TRBJ2-7
cdr3_aa: CASSIPPGLLRGSYNEQFF; cdr3_nt: TGTGCCAGTAGTATTCCCCCGGGACTACTCAGAGGGTCCTACAATGAGCAGTTCTTC; v_call: TRBV19; clone_size: -; d_call: TRBD2; j_call: TRBJ2-1
cdr3_aa: CASSARTVFDGYTF; cdr3_nt: TGTGCCAGCAGCGCCCGGACTGTGTTCGATGGCTACACCTTC; v_call: TRBV9; clone_size: -; d_call: -; j_call: TRBJ1-2
cdr3_aa: CASSGRGGNQPQHF; cdr3_nt: TGTGCCAGCAGTGGCAGGGGAGGCAATCAGCCCCAGCATTTT; v_call: TRBV2; clone_size: -; d_call: -; j_call: TRBJ1-5
cdr3_aa: CASRTEGEKLFF; cdr3_nt: TGCGCCAGCAGGACAGAAGGAGAAAAACTGTTTTTT; v_call: TRBV5-1; clone_size: -; d_call: -; j_call: TRBJ1-4
cdr3_aa: CASSQGTGSGANVLTF; cdr3_nt: TGCGCCAGCAGCCAAGGTACAGGGTCAGGGGCCAACGTCCTGACTTTC; v_call: TRBV4-3; clone_size: -; d_call: -; j_call: TRBJ2-6
cdr3_aa: CASRPGDRGSTDTQYF; cdr3_nt: TGTGCCAGCAGACCCGGGGACAGGGGGAGTACAGATACGCAGTATTTT; v_call: TRBV27; clone_size: -; d_call: TRBD1; j_call: TRBJ2-3